This T cell receptor beta chain was captured in a study of shared clonotypes between healthy human individuals. The table came from immunoSEQ multiplex PCR; TCRdb's copy has only in-frame clones and leaves some out. The top ten clones hold about 0.45% of a sample with roughly 1,500,000 clones, 95% to 99% of them seen once. The CDR3 is 16 residues long. Between the trimmed V and J ends, which lost 0 bases and 4 bases, there was a span of 15 bases. CDR1 is KGHSH, CDR2 LQKENI, per germline. This chain links TRBV18 with TRBJ1-1; tentatively, D is TRBD1 (5 bases). Sequencing used naive CD4+ T cells sorted from blood. Subset defined: CD45RA+ positively selected. This clonotype originated in a man younger than 40 in good health. The CDR3 bases are TGTGCCAGCTCACCACCGTCCCGCCAGAGGGGCACTGAAGCTTTCTTT. The encoded protein is CASSPPSRQRGTEAFF.